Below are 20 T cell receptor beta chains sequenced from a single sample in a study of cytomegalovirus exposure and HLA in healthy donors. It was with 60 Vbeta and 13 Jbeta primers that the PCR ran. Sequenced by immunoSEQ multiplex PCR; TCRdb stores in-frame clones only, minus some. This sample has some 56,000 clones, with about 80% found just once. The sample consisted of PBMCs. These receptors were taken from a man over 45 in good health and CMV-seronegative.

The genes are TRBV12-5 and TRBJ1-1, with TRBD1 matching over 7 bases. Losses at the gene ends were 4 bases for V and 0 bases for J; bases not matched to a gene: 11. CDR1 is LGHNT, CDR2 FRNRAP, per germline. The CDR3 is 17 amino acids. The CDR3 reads CASGSTTGTVLNTEAFF. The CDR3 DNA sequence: TGTGCTAGTGGTTCCACGACAGGGACGGTCTTGAACACTGAAGCTTTCTTT. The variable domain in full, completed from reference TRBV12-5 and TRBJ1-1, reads DARVTQTPRHKVTEMGQEVTMRCQPILGHNTVFWYRQTMMQGLELLAYFRNRAPLDDSGMPKDRFSAEMPDATLATLKIQPSEPRDSAVYFCASGSTTGTVLNTEAFFGQGTRLTVV.

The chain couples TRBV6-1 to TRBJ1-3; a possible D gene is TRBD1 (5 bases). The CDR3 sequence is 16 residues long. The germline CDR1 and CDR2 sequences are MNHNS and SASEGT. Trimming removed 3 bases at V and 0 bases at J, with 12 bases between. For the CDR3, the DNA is TGTGCCAGCAGTGAGACAGCACCGGGCTCTGGAAACACCATATATTTT. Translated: CASSETAPGSGNTIYF.

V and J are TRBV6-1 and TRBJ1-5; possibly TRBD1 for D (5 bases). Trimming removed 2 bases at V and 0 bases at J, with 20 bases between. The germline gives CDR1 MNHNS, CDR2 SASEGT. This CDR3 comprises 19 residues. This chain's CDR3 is CASSEPPQGLGYSNQPQHF. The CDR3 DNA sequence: TGTGCCAGCAGTGAACCCCCGCAGGGCCTCGGGTATAGCAATCAGCCCCAGCATTTT.

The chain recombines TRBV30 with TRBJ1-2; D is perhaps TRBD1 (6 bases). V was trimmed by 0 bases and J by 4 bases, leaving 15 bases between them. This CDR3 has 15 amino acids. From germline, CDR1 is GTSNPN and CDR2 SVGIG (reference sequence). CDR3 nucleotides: TGTGCCTGGAGTGTACAACAGGGCGGGGGCTATGGCTACACCTTC. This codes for CAWSVQQGGGYGYTF.

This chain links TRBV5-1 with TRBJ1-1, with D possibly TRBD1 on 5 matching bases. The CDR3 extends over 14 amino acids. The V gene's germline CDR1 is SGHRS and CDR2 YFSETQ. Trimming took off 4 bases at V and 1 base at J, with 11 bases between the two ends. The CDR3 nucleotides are TGCGCCAGCAGCCCCCTTACAGGGAACACTGAAGCTTTCTTT. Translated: CASSPLTGNTEAFF.

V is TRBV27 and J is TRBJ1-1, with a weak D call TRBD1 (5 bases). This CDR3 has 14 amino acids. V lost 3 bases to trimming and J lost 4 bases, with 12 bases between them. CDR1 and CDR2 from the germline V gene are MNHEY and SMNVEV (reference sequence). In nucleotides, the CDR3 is TGTGCCAGCAGTTTGGGAGGGGCGGTCACTGAAGCTTTCTTT. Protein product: CASSLGGAVTEAFF.

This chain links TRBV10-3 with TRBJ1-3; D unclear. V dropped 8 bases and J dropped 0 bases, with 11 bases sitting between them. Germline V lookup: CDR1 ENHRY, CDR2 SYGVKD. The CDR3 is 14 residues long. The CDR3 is CAIGEVRSGNTIYF. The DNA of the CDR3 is TGTGCCATCGGGGAGGTGCGCTCTGGAAACACCATATATTTT.

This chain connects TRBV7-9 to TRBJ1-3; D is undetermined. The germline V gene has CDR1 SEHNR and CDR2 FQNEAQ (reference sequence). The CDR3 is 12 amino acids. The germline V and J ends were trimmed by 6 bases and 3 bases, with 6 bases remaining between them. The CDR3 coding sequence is TGTGCCAGCAGACTAAGTGGAAACACCATATATTTT. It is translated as CASRLSGNTIYF.

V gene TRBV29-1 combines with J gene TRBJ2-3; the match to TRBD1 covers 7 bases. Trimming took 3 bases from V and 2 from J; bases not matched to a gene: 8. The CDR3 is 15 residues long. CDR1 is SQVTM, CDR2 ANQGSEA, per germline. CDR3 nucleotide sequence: TGCAGCGTTGAGACCAACAGGGGAAACACAGATACGCAGTATTTT. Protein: CSVETNRGNTDTQYF.

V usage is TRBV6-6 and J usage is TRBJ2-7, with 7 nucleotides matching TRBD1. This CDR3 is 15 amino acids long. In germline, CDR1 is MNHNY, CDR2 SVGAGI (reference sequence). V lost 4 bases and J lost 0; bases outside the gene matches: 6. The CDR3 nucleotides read TGTGCCAGCAGTTCGAGGGACAGAGCCTCCTACGAGCAGTACTTC. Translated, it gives CASSSRDRASYEQYF.

The CDR3 here is CASSRPDRGKEETQYF. The CDR3 coding sequence is TGTGCCAGTTCCCGCCCCGACAGGGGGAAGGAAGAGACCCAGTACTTC. This rearrangement joins TRBV19 to TRBJ2-5; 9 bases line up with TRBD1. Trimming took 8 bases from V and 3 from J; bases not matched to a gene: 13. The germline CDR1 and CDR2 sequences are LNHDA and SQIVND (reference sequence). This CDR3 is 16 amino acids long.

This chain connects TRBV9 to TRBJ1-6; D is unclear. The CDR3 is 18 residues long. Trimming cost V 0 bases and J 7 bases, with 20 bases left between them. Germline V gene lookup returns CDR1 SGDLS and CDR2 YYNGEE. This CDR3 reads CASSVDQRTEDPNSPLHF. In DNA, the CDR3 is TGTGCCAGCAGCGTAGACCAGAGGACGGAGGACCCAAATTCACCCCTCCACTTT.

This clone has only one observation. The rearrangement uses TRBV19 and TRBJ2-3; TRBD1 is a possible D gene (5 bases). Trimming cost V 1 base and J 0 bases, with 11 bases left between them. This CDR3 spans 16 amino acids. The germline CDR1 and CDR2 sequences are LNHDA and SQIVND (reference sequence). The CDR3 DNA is TGTGCCAGTAGTATAGGCGAGGACACAAGCACAGATACGCAGTATTTT. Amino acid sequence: CASSIGEDTSTDTQYF.

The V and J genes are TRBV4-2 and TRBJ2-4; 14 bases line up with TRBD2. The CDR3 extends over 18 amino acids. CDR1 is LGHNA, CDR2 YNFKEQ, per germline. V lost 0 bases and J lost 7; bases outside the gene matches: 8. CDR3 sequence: CASSQDGLAGGADNIQYF. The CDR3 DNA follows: TGTGCCAGCAGCCAAGATGGACTAGCGGGGGGCGCTGATAACATTCAGTACTTC.

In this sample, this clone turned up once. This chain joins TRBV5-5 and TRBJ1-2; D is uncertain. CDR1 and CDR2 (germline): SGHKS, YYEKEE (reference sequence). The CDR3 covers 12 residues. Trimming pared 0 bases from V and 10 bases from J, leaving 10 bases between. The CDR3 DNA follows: TGTGCCAGCAGCTTGGTAGCGAACTTCTACACCTTC. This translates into CASSLVANFYTF.

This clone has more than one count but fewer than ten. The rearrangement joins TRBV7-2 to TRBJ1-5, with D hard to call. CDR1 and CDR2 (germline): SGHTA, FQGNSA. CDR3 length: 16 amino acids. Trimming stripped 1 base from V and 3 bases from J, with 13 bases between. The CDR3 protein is CASSLGHGGYNQPQHF. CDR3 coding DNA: TGTGCCAGCAGCTTAGGTCACGGAGGATACAATCAGCCCCAGCATTTT.

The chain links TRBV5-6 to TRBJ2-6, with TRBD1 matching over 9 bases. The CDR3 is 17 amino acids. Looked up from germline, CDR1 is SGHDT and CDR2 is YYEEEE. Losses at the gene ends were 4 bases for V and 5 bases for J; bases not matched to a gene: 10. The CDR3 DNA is TGTGCCAGCAGCCCTAGGACAGGGGTATCAAGGGCCAACGTCCTGACTTTC. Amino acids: CASSPRTGVSRANVLTF.

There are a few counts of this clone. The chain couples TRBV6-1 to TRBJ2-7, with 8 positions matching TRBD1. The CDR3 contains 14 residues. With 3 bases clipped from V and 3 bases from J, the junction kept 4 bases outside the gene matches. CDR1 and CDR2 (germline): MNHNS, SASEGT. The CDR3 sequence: CASSERTGNYEQYF. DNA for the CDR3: TGTGCCAGCAGTGAGCGGACAGGGAACTACGAGCAGTACTTC.

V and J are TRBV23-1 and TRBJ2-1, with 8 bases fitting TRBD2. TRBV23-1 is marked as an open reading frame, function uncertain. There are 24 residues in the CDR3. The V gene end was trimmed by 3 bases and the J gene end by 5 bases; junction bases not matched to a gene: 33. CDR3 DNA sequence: TGCGCCAGCAGTCACCCCAGACAAAAAGGACTCCCACACCAACCAGCGGGGGACCACAATGAGCAGTTCTTC. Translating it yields CASSHPRQKGLPHQPAGDHNEQFF.

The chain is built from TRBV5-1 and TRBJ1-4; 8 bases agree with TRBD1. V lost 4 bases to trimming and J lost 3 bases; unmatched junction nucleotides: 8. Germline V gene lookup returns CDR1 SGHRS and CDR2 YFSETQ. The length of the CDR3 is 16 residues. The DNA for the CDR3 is TGCGCCAGCAGCACAGACAGGGGAGCCCCTAATGAAAAACTGTTTTTT. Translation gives CASSTDRGAPNEKLFF.